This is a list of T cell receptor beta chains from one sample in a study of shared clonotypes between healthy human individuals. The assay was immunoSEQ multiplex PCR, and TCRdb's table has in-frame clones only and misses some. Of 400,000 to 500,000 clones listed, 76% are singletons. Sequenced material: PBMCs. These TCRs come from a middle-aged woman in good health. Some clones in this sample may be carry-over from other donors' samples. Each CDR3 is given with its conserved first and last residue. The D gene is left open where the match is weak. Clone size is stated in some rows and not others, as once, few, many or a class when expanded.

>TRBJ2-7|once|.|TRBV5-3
TGTGCCAGCAGCTTCGGGCGGACCTACGAGCAGTACTTC
CASSFGRTYEQYF
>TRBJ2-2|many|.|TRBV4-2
TGTGCCAGCCAACCAACCGGGAGAGGGGATTACACCGGGGAGCTGTTTTTT
CASQPTGRGDYTGELFF
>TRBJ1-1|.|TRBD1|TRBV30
TGTGCCTGGGACATCGGACAGGGGCCGAACACTGAAGCTTTCTTT
CAWDIGQGPNTEAFF
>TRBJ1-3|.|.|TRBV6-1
TGTGCCAGCACCCCGGCAGGCCGTGGAAACACCATATATTTT
CASTPAGRGNTIYF
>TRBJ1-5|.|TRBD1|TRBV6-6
TGTGCCACCTTACAGGGGGTGACAGATACGCAGCATTTT
CATLQGVTDTQHF
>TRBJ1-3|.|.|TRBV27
TGTGCCAGCAGTTTGTCGGGCACCTCTGGAAACACCATATATTTT
CASSLSGTSGNTIYF
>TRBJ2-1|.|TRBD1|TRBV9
TGTGCCAGCAGCGAACCGGGACAGGGGGCGGGTGAGCAGTTCTTC
CASSEPGQGAGEQFF
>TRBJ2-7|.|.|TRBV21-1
TGTGCCAGCAATCCTCGGGGACAGCACTCCTACGAGCAGTACTTC
CASNPRGQHSYEQYF
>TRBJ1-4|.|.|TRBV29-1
TGCAGCGTTGACGTAGCAGGATCTAATGAAAAACTGTTTTTT
CSVDVAGSNEKLFF
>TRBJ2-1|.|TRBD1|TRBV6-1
TGTGCCAGTCGGACAGGGAACTACAATGAGCAGTTCTTC
CASRTGNYNEQFF
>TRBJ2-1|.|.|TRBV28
TGTGCCAGTAGGCGCGAGAAATTGTGGAGTGAGCAGTTCTTC
CASRREKLWSEQFF
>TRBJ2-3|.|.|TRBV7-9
TGTGCCAGCAGCTTAGGGAGCACAGATACGCAGTATTTT
CASSLGSTDTQYF
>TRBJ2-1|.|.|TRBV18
TGTGCCAGCTCACCGGGGGATTACAATGAGCAGTTCTTC
CASSPGDYNEQFF
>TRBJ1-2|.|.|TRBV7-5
TGTGCCAGAAGCTTAAATCGGAGGGATGGCTACACCTTC
CARSLNRRDGYTF
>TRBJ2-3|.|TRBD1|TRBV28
TGTGCCAGCAGTTTCGACAGGGGGATTGCAGATACGCAGTATTTT
CASSFDRGIADTQYF
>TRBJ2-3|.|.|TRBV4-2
TGTGCCAGCAGCTCGGGACCCTTAGAGAGCACAGATACGCAGTATTTT
CASSSGPLESTDTQYF
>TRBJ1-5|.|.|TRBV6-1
TGTGCCAGCAGTGAAGGAGGGTACAATCAGCCCCAGCATTTT
CASSEGGYNQPQHF
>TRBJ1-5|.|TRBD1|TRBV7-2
TGTGCCAGCAGTCGGGACAGAAACAATCAGCCCCAGCATTTT
CASSRDRNNQPQHF
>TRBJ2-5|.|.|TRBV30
TGTGCCTGGAGTGCCGACCGCACCCAGTACTTC
CAWSADRTQYF
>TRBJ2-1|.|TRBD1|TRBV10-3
TGTGCCATCAGCAGACAGGGGGATGAGCAGTTCTTC
CAISRQGDEQFF
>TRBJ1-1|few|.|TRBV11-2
TGTGCCAGCAGCTTAAGTTCGGGGACTGAAGCTTTCTTT
CASSLSSGTEAFF
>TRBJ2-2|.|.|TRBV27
TGTGCCAGCACCTCGACAGGAGCCGGGACTTATTACACCGGGGAGCTGTTTTTT
CASTSTGAGTYYTGELFF
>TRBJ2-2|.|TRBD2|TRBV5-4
TGTGCCAGCAGCTTGGGCCCGGGACTACTCAATACCGGGGAGCTGTTTTTT
CASSLGPGLLNTGELFF
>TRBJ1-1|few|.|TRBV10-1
TGCGCCAGCCGGGCACAAAGGAACACTGAAGCTTTCTTT
CASRAQRNTEAFF
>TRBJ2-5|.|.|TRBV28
TGTGCCAGCAGGTGGGGGGAGACCCAGTACTTC
CASRWGETQYF
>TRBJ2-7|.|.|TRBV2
TGTGCCAGCAGTGGGGGGAGTTCCTACGAGCAGTACTTC
CASSGGSSYEQYF
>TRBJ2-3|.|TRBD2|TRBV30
TGTGCCGCGGGAGAAGGCTCAGATACGCAGTATTTT
CAAGEGSDTQYF
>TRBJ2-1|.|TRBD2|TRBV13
TGTGCCAGCGGAACTAGCGGCAATGAGCAGTTCTTC
CASGTSGNEQFF
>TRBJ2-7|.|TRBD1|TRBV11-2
TGTGCCAGCAGCGGATGGACAGGGACCTACGAGCAGTACTTC
CASSGWTGTYEQYF
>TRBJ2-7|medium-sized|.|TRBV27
TGTGCCAGCAGTGGTGGGGCCTACGAGCAGTACTTC
CASSGGAYEQYF
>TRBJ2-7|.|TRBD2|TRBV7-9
TGTGCCAGCAGTAAGACTAGCGGGAACCACGAGCAGTACTTC
CASSKTSGNHEQYF
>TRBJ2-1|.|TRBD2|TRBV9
TGTGCCAGCACAGGTAGCGGGAGTTGGAATGAGCAGTTCTTC
CASTGSGSWNEQFF
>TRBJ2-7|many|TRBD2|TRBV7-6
TGTGCCAGCAGCAACAGACTAGCGGGAGGGCCTCCTACCTTC
CASSNRLAGGPPTF
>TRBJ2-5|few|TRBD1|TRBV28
TGTGCCAGCAGTTTATCCCCGGACAGGGAGGAGGTACAGACCCAGTACTTC
CASSLSPDREEVQTQYF
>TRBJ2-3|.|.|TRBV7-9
TGTGCCAGCAGCTTGGAAGGGAGGCCAGATACGCAGTATTTT
CASSLEGRPDTQYF
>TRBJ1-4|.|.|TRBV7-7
TGTGCCAGCAGCCCGGGACTAAATGAAAAACTGTTTTTT
CASSPGLNEKLFF
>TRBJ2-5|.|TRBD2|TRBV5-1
TGCGCCAGCAGCTCCCGCGGGAGTGGTGAGACCCAGTACTTC
CASSSRGSGETQYF
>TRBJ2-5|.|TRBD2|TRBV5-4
TGTGCCAGCAGCTTGGTAGTAGCGGGAGGGCAAGAGACCCAGTACTTC
CASSLVVAGGQETQYF
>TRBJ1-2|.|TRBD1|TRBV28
TGTGCCAGCAGCAACAGGGGGGCTAACTATGGCTACACCTTC
CASSNRGANYGYTF
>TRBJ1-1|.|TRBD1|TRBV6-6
TGTGCCAGCAGTTTCCACAGGGGTGGGAACACTGAAGCTTTCTTT
CASSFHRGGNTEAFF
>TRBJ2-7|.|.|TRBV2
TGTGCCAGCAGGGACGGCTCCGGGAGCAGGTACGAGCAGTACTTC
CASRDGSGSRYEQYF
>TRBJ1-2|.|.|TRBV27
TGTGCCAGCAGTTTGGACAGCCACTATGGCTACACCTTC
CASSLDSHYGYTF
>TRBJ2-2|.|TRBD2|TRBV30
TGTGCTTCCCGCGGGAGGGTTACCGGGGAGCTGTTTTTT
CASRGRVTGELFF
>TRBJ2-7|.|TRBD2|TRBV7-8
TGTGCCAGCAGCTTCGGTGGGACTAGGGGCCACGAGCAGTACTTC
CASSFGGTRGHEQYF